This T cell receptor (beta chain) was documented in a study of blood T cell repertoires in COVID-19. Across the whole study: Acute and convalescent COVID-19 specimens originated in the United States, Italy and Spain. In each case, the material was cDNA or gDNA derived from T cells, B-cell-depleted T cells, or PBMCs.

The CDR3 runs to 15 residues. The V and J ends lost 0 bases and 9 bases, in that order; junction bases with no gene match: 5. In germline, CDR1 is LNHNV, CDR2 YYDKDF (reference sequence). How the authors handled the data: Reference gene primer amplification yielded estimated nucleated cell counts. Sequencing used immunoSEQ multiplex PCR; TCRdb keeps in-frame clones, though not all of them. V, J and clone size reflect that table, while D and trimming were determined from the DNA. The sample consists of about 120,000 clones, roughly four fifths of them appearing once. The rearrangement uses TRBV15 and TRBJ1-6; TRBD1 aligns across 7 bases. The clonotype originates from a human donor in a cohort sampled during active COVID-19. The sample was peripheral blood. This CDR3 is CATSRDQGGTSPLHF. The CDR3 region has the DNA TGTGCCACCAGCAGAGATCAAGGGGGCACTTCACCCCTCCACTTT.